This note documents a single T cell receptor (beta chain) sequence. Authors' analysis steps: Estimation of nucleated cell counts was performed using reference gene primer amplification. Clones were read by immunoSEQ multiplex PCR, and TCRdb kept only the in-frame ones, dropping some. V, J and clone size derive from that table, while D and trimming were established from the DNA sequence. The sample yields around 330,000 clones, roughly 90% seen once. The data are from a study of blood T cell repertoires in COVID-19. Across the study: Acute and convalescent COVID-19 specimens originated in the United States, Italy and Spain. T cells, B-cell-depleted T cells, or PBMCs supplied cDNA or gDNA.

The source of this sequence is a woman aged 45 to 65 with active or convalescent COVID-19. The sample consisted of peripheral blood.

CDR3 coding DNA: TGTGCCAGCAGTGAAACAGGGGCTGGAAACACCATATATTTT. This sequence encodes CASSETGAGNTIYF. V is TRBV3-1 (or the pseudogene TRBV3-2) and J is TRBJ1-3, with TRBD1 matching over 7 bases. The germline V gene has CDR1 LGHDT and CDR2 YNNKEL (reference sequence). V dropped 6 bases and J dropped 2; count of bases not matched to a gene: 4. This CDR3 comprises 14 residues.